Given below is one T cell receptor beta chain in context. The CDR3 extends over 17 amino acids. Germline assignment: CDR1 KGHSH and CDR2 LQKENI. Unmatched junction bases numbered 12, after V lost 2 bases and J lost 3 bases. The entry originates in a study of T cell changes during pregnancy in multiple sclerosis. Assay: immunoSEQ multiplex PCR; the TCRdb copy retains only in-frame clones and omits some. The sample holds under 80,000 clones; 94% are singletons and the top ten take about 0.61%. The clonotype originates from a female donor with multiple sclerosis, enrolled in a pregnancy study. The starting material was peripheral blood, obtained in the third trimester of pregnancy. The genes are TRBV18 and TRBJ2-5, with 7 nucleotides matching TRBD1. Written as DNA, the CDR3 is TGTGCCAGCTCACCAAAGGAAGGTACCAGGGGGAAAGAGACCCAGTACTTC. Protein product: CASSPKEGTRGKETQYF.